This is a list of T cell receptor beta chains from one sample in a study of post-analysis software for immune sequencing data. MiXCR was run by TCRdb on the PCR reads, yielding one entry per CDR3 protein. The table has about 770,000 distinct CDR3 sequences, about 43% seen once. The sample taken for sequencing was blood. These receptors all stem from a girl aged 10 to 17 with multiple sclerosis. Both conserved end residues are trimmed from each CDR3.

TRBV2,ASGTTDTQY
TRBV10-3,AISDTAETQY
TRBV6-5,ATDSPSYEQY
TRBV20-1,SARNTDRGETQY
TRBV3-1,ASSLRGGAGTDTQY
TRBV12-3/TRBV12-4,ASSLVTASGSRGTDTQY
TRBV29-1,SVEDLAGGSNEQF
TRBV12-3/TRBV12-4,ATSPGRGYGYT
TRBV28,ASSVRQGSMNTEAF
TRBV27,ASSLAVASLGYNSPLH
TRBV24-1,ATSDIHLNYGYT
TRBV29-1,SASSVTSYEQY
TRBV7-2,ASSSDSGKWSTDTQY
TRBV9,ASSVASELAVGRQF
TRBV10-3,AIRDRGRGRF
TRBV28,ASSPPTAGGTDTQY
TRBV6-2/TRBV6-3,ASRPHRGSSNQPQH